Sequencing of this T cell receptor beta chain was carried out in a study of shared clonotypes between healthy human individuals. Clones were read by immunoSEQ multiplex PCR, and TCRdb kept only the in-frame ones, dropping some. The data show around 300,000 clones, over 75% seen once. Germline V gene sequence: CDR1 SEHNR, CDR2 FQNEAQ (reference sequence). Deletions cut 4 bases from V and 2 bases from J, with 15 bases between. CDR3 length: 16 residues. The sequenced sample consisted of memory CD8+ T cells sorted from blood. The subset: CD45RO+ cells pooled with CCR7-negative TemRA cells. The gene calls are TRBV7-9 and TRBJ1-3, with D possibly being TRBD1 (5 bases). The sequence was obtained from a man between 18 and 29 years old in good health. The CDR3 protein is CASSSRVPWTGNTIYF. The CDR3 DNA is TGTGCCAGCAGCTCCAGGGTCCCCTGGACTGGAAACACCATATATTTT.